One sample yielded the 5 T cell receptor beta chains listed below, sequenced in a study of T-cell memory formation after mild COVID-19. Each CDR3 protein gets one entry after TCRdb re-called the 5' RACE reads with MiXCR. The repertoire has fewer than 450,000 distinct CDR3 sequences, 24% of them found once; the top ten carry around 9%. The specimen was PBMCs or a T cell subset sorted from them (not recorded which). These receptors all come from an adult woman who had mild COVID-19 (a few samples of this study predate the infection). Cell type and time point are not known.

The V call is TRBV7-8, the J call TRBJ2-5, with TRBD1 matching over 10 bases. There are 17 residues in the CDR3. Germline V gene sequence: CDR1 SGHVS, CDR2 FQNEAQ. V lost 5 bases to trimming and J lost 2 bases; unmatched junction nucleotides: 11. The CDR3 nucleotides are TGTGCCAGCAGCCCCCTGAGACAGGGGGCGATACAAGAGACCCAGTACTTC. It translates to CASSPLRQGAIQETQYF.

This clonotype was seen a few times. This chain links TRBV4-3 with TRBJ1-1; maybe TRBD1 (5 bases). Between the trimmed V and J ends, which lost 1 base and 0 bases, there was a span of 12 bases. Germline V CDR1 and CDR2: LGHNA, YSLEER. This CDR3 comprises 16 residues. This CDR3 reads CASSQGSGTLNTEAFF. CDR3 DNA: TGCGCCAGCAGCCAAGGATCAGGGACCCTGAACACTGAAGCTTTCTTT.

This clonotype was counted ten times or more. The chain recombines TRBV27 with TRBJ2-1, with 7 bases lining up with TRBD2. J lost 8 bases, V lost 2 bases, and 0 bases had no gene match. Germline loops: CDR1 MNHEY, CDR2 SMNVEV (reference sequence). This CDR3 has 12 amino acids. The chain's CDR3 is CASSLAGDEQFF. In DNA, the CDR3 is TGTGCCAGCAGTTTAGCGGGAGATGAGCAGTTCTTC.

In this sample, this clonotype turned up a few times. V gene TRBV20-1 combines with J gene TRBJ2-7; 15 bases agree with TRBD2. V lost 6 bases to trimming and J lost 2 bases; unmatched junction nucleotides: 11. Germline values: CDR1 DFQATT, CDR2 SNEGSKA (reference sequence). CDR3 length equals 17 residues. CDR3 DNA: TGCAGTGCATCAAAGGGACTAGCGGGGGGCCTCACCTACGAGCAGTACTTC. The encoded protein is CSASKGLAGGLTYEQYF.

This chain connects TRBV4-1 to TRBJ2-2, with no clear D. The CDR3 totals 13 residues. In germline, CDR1 is MGHRA, CDR2 YSYEKL. V was clipped by 3 bases and J by 6 bases, with 8 bases between them. The CDR3 reads CASSQTSSGELFF. CDR3 in DNA: TGCGCCAGCAGCCAGACGTCATCCGGGGAGCTGTTTTTT.